These 16 T cell receptor beta chains came from one sample sequenced in a study of blood T cell repertoires in COVID-19. The data were produced by immunoSEQ multiplex PCR, yet TCRdb's version contains in-frame clones alone and is incomplete. Among about 140,000 clones listed, 60% to 80% were seen once. Sequencing was performed on peripheral blood. Receptors were obtained from a woman aged 45 to 65 with active or convalescent COVID-19.

This rearrangement joins TRBV7-8 to TRBJ2-5, with 10 bases matching TRBD2. Germline CDR1 and CDR2: SGHVS and FQNEAQ. Germline trimming cut 6 bases from V and 5 bases from J; bases unmatched to any gene: 9. The length of the CDR3 is 15 residues. Here the CDR3 reads CASSLSGRALETQYF. The CDR3 DNA reads TGTGCCAGCAGTCTGAGCGGGAGGGCCCTGGAGACCCAGTACTTC. Complete variable domain (other parts from reference TRBV7-8 and TRBJ2-5): GAGVSQSPRYKVAKRGQDVALRCDPISGHVSLFWYQQALGQGPEFLTYFQNEAQLDKSGLPSDRFFAERPEGSVSTLKIQRTQQEDSAVYLCASSLSGRALETQYFGPGTRLLVL.

This clone was detected a few times. The V gene is TRBV4-2, the J gene TRBJ1-2; TRBD1 agrees at 7 bases. This CDR3 region has 14 residues. Germline lookup yields CDR1 LGHNA and CDR2 YNFKEQ. Losses at the gene ends were 3 bases for V and 2 bases for J; bases not matched to a gene: 3. DNA of the CDR3: TGTGCCAGCAGCCAGGCGACAGGGAACTATGGCTACACCTTC. Translation gives CASSQATGNYGYTF.

V gene TRBV5-1 combines with J gene TRBJ2-7; the D gene is possibly TRBD2 (5 bases). The CDR3 spans 14 residues. Trimming removed 4 bases from V and 5 bases from J, with 16 bases in between. Germline V CDR1 and CDR2: SGHRS, YFSETQ. The CDR3 loop reads CASSAGGSLDEQYF. CDR3 in DNA: TGCGCCAGCAGCGCGGGCGGCAGTCTCGACGAGCAGTACTTC.

The chain carries TRBV18 and TRBJ2-5; maybe TRBD2 (6 bases). V was clipped by 4 bases and J by 4 bases, with 13 bases between them. The CDR3 length is 14 residues. Germline V gene data show CDR1 as KGHSH and CDR2 as LQKENI. CDR3: CASSRQGGRETQYF. For the CDR3, the DNA is TGTGCCAGCTCACGACAAGGAGGGAGAGAGACCCAGTACTTC.

The rearrangement uses TRBV29-1 and TRBJ2-7; TRBD1 agrees at 10 bases. Germline lookup yields CDR1 SQVTM and CDR2 ANQGSEA. With 6 bases clipped from V and 2 bases from J, the junction kept 4 bases outside the gene matches. This CDR3 has 13 amino acids. The CDR3 bases are TGCAGCGTCTCCGGGACAGGGGCCTACGAGCAGTACTTC. It codes for CSVSGTGAYEQYF.

J is TRBJ1-4 and V is TRBV6-6; D ambiguous. There are 11 residues in the CDR3. Germline V CDR1 and CDR2: MNHNY, SVGAGI (reference sequence). With 6 bases removed from V and 5 bases from J, the gap between germline ends came to 4 bases. DNA of the CDR3: TGTGCCAGCAGGGAGAATGAAAAACTGTTTTTT. This codes for CASRENEKLFF.

Here the CDR3 reads CASSQVPGQGKAEAFF. The CDR3 nucleotides are TGCGCCAGCAGCCAAGTCCCCGGACAGGGGAAGGCTGAAGCTTTCTTT. The rearrangement uses TRBV4-3 and TRBJ1-1; TRBD1 matches 9 bases. Germline V CDR1 and CDR2: LGHNA, YSLEER. The ends lost 1 base at V and 6 bases at J; junction bases unmatched: 9. The CDR3 contains 16 residues.

This rearrangement joins TRBV5-1 to TRBJ1-1; the D is unclear. The CDR3 is 13 residues long. Germline CDR1 and CDR2: SGHRS and YFSETQ. Trimming stripped 0 bases from V and 3 bases from J, with 6 bases between. This CDR3 reads CASSLESDTEAFF. CDR3 DNA sequence: TGCGCCAGCAGCTTGGAGAGTGACACTGAAGCTTTCTTT.

This chain links TRBV7-2 with TRBJ2-3; D is undetermined. Germline CDR1 and CDR2: SGHTA and FQGNSA. The CDR3 runs to 15 residues. Trimming removed 1 base from V and 2 bases from J, with 10 bases in between. The CDR3 loop reads CASSLDRQVTDTQYF. The CDR3 DNA sequence: TGTGCCAGCAGCTTAGATCGGCAGGTCACAGATACGCAGTATTTT.

The V and J genes are TRBV5-1 and TRBJ2-1, with 12 nucleotides matching TRBD2. Trimming removed 0 bases from V and 6 bases from J; junction bases left unmatched: 4. CDR1 is SGHRS and CDR2 is YFSETQ in the germline V gene. The CDR3 is 16 amino acids. The CDR3 region has the DNA TGCGCCAGCAGCTTGGACCTAGCGGGAGGGGTCAATGAGCAGTTCTTC. This codes for CASSLDLAGGVNEQFF. The variable domain in full, completed from reference TRBV5-1 and TRBJ2-1, reads KAGVTQTPRYLIKTRGQQVTLSCSPISGHRSVSWYQQTPGQGLQFLFEYFSETQRNKGNFPGRFSGRQFSNSRSEMNVSTLELGDSALYLCASSLDLAGGVNEQFFGPGTRLTVL.

This chain joins TRBV30 and TRBJ1-2; TRBD1 matches at 9 bases. Trimming at V came to 6 bases and at J to 6 bases, leaving 8 bases not matched to a gene. The germline V gene encodes CDR1 GTSNPN and CDR2 SVGIG (reference sequence). This CDR3 has 13 amino acids. The CDR3 region is CACSFGQGNGYTF. DNA for the CDR3: TGTGCCTGCTCCTTCGGACAGGGGAATGGCTACACCTTC.

This clone was counted many times. The chain employs TRBV6-1 and TRBJ2-5; perhaps TRBD2 as D (5 bases). CDR1 and CDR2 from the germline V gene are MNHNS and SASEGT. There are 15 residues in the CDR3. V was clipped by 0 bases and J by 5 bases, with 13 bases between them. CDR3 protein: CASSEATGIEETQYF. In nucleotides, the CDR3 is TGTGCCAGCAGTGAAGCTACGGGGATCGAGGAGACCCAGTACTTC.

The chain is built from TRBV28 and TRBJ1-6; tentative D call: TRBD1 (6 bases). The ends were cut back, 7 bases at V and 5 bases at J, with 12 bases in the middle. From germline, CDR1 is MDHEN and CDR2 SYDVKM. This CDR3 is 14 amino acids long. CDR3 loop: CASMTGIDNSPLHF. DNA for the CDR3: TGTGCCAGCATGACAGGAATTGATAATTCACCCCTCCACTTT.

The rearrangement joins TRBV7-3 to TRBJ2-3; 9 nucleotides line up with TRBD2. The CDR3 has 15 amino acids. Germline V CDR1 and CDR2: SGHTA, FQGTGA. J was trimmed by 1 base and V by 5 bases; bases with no gene match: 4. CDR3 bases: TGTGCCAGCAGCATTAGCGGGGGAGGCACAGATACGCAGTATTTT. Translated: CASSISGGGTDTQYF.

The chain uses TRBV19 and TRBJ2-3, with a possible D match to TRBD2 (6 bases). The V end was cut by 2 bases, the J end by 2 bases, with 14 bases between. This CDR3 is built from 16 residues. Germline V gene data show CDR1 as LNHDA and CDR2 as SQIVND (reference sequence). In nucleotides, the CDR3 is TGTGCCAGTAGTATAATGGCTAGCGAGATCACAGATACGCAGTATTTT. Translated: CASSIMASEITDTQYF.

V is TRBV6-2 or TRBV6-3 and J is TRBJ1-1; 10 positions agree with TRBD1. This CDR3 region has 15 residues. Germline CDR1 MNHEY, CDR2 SVGEGT. V shed 5 bases and J 5 bases; nucleotides not matched to a gene: 8. This CDR3 reads CASSRDRGSKTEAFF. CDR3 nucleotides: TGTGCCAGCAGTCGGGACAGGGGAAGTAAAACTGAAGCTTTCTTT.